Included here is one T cell receptor beta chain sequence, with context. Its antigen is unidentified. This record comes from a study of shared clonotypes between healthy human individuals. Study observations and caveats: Rarefaction indicated that sorted-subset sequencing remained incomplete although depth was large.

This table comes from immunoSEQ multiplex PCR, and its TCRdb copy is limited to in-frame clones, with some not included. This sample carries under 700,000 clones, approximately 95% of them seen once, and the ten largest clones take about 0.11%. CD8 cells classed as naive were CD45RO-negative and positively selected for CCR7, excluding terminally differentiated effector memory CD45RA+ cells. V shed 5 bases and J 5 bases; nucleotides not matched to a gene: 9. Germline CDR1 is SGHVS and CDR2 is FNYEAQ. The CDR3 sequence is 14 residues long. This sequence joins TRBV7-6 and TRBJ2-7, with TRBD1 matching 7 bases. The sequenced material came from naive CD8+ T cells sorted from blood. This TCR was sampled from a young woman in good health. The chain's CDR3 is CASSEGQWVDEQYF. In nucleotides, the CDR3 is TGTGCCAGCAGCGAGGGACAGTGGGTCGACGAGCAGTACTTC.